These 13 T cell receptor beta chains were sequenced from one sample in a study of blood T cell repertoires in COVID-19. Data came from immunoSEQ multiplex PCR; TCRdb stores just in-frame clones and leaves some out. The table lists 200,000 or so clones, 75% to 90% of them singletons. The sequencing sample was made of PBMCs or T cells enriched from blood (not recorded which). The receptors shown here come from a woman aged 40 to 50 with acute COVID-19.

This chain links TRBV7-9 with TRBJ1-2; 8 nucleotides agree with TRBD1. The CDR3 covers 14 residues. V dropped 2 bases and J dropped 8; count of bases not matched to a gene: 7. Germline-derived CDR1 and CDR2 are SEHNR and FQNEAQ (reference sequence). CDR3: CASSLSSPGGGYTF. The CDR3, as DNA: TGTGCCAGCAGCTTAAGCTCACCAGGGGGCGGCTACACCTTC.

The chain is built from TRBV12-3 or TRBV12-4 and TRBJ1-2; TRBD1 matches at 7 bases. Germline trimming cut 6 bases from V and 4 bases from J; bases unmatched to any gene: 5. This CDR3 is 13 amino acids long. The CDR3 region has the DNA TGTGCCAGCAGCGGGAACAGGGGCTATGGCTACACCTTC. This encodes CASSGNRGYGYTF.

The CDR3 region is CASSEGAGYGYTF. In DNA, the CDR3 is TGTGCCAGTAGTGAGGGGGCTGGCTATGGCTACACCTTC. The rearrangement links TRBV19 to TRBJ1-2, with TRBD1 identical over 7 bases. Per the germline V gene, CDR1 is LNHDA and CDR2 is SQIVND (reference sequence). The CDR3 has 13 residues. After removal of 5 bases from V and 4 bases from J, the junction contained 4 bases not matched to a gene.

V usage is TRBV5-1 and J usage is TRBJ2-5, with TRBD1 matching over 11 bases. CDR3 length: 18 amino acids. V lost 0 bases to trimming and J lost 2 bases; unmatched junction nucleotides: 9. The germline V gene has CDR1 SGHRS and CDR2 YFSETQ. CDR3 amino acids: CASSLAYSGTGGQETQYF. The CDR3 DNA is TGCGCCAGCAGCTTGGCTTACTCCGGGACAGGGGGACAAGAGACCCAGTACTTC.

The chain links TRBV20-1 to TRBJ2-5; tentatively, D is TRBD1 (5 bases). Germline lookup yields CDR1 DFQATT and CDR2 SNEGSKA (reference sequence). Trimming pared 8 bases from V and 2 bases from J, leaving 9 bases between. The CDR3 length is 11 residues. CDR3 in DNA: TGCAGTCAGGGCTCTCAAGAGACCCAGTACTTC. This translates into CSQGSQETQYF.

The CDR3 region has the DNA TGCGCCAGCAGCCAAGCCTTGGGGACTAGCGGGGGGTACAATGAGCAGTTCTTC. Protein sequence: CASSQALGTSGGYNEQFF. The chain couples TRBV4-3 to TRBJ2-1; 15 bases line up with TRBD2. This CDR3 is built from 18 residues. Germline V lookup: CDR1 LGHNA, CDR2 YSLEER. Losses at the gene ends were 1 base for V and 4 bases for J; bases not matched to a gene: 5.

The gene calls are TRBV9 and TRBJ2-2; 7 bases line up with TRBD2. Per the germline V gene, CDR1 is SGDLS and CDR2 is YYNGEE. This CDR3 region has 18 residues. The trim removed 3 bases at V and 5 bases at J, leaving 16 bases unmatched. CDR3 residues: CASSEDSSGITRTGELFF. As DNA, the CDR3 is TGTGCCAGCAGCGAAGACTCCAGCGGGATAACGAGAACCGGGGAGCTGTTTTTT.

The J gene is TRBJ1-1, the V gene TRBV5-5; 9 nucleotides line up with TRBD1. The ends lost 0 bases at V and 5 bases at J; junction bases unmatched: 5. The CDR3 length is 15 residues. In germline, CDR1 is SGHKS, CDR2 YYEKEE (reference sequence). As DNA, the CDR3 is TGTGCCAGCAGCTTGGGGGGACAGGGATGGACTGAAGCTTTCTTT. It yields the protein CASSLGGQGWTEAFF. Full variable domain (rest looked up from reference TRBV5-5 and TRBJ1-1): DAGVTQSPTHLIKTRGQQVTLRCSPISGHKSVSWYQQVLGQGPQFIFQYYEKEERGRGNFPDRFSARQFPNYSSELNVNALLLGDSALYLCASSLGGQGWTEAFFGQGTRLTVV.

The chain recombines TRBV18 with TRBJ2-1, with 10 bases aligning to TRBD2. This CDR3 is 19 amino acids long. V trimming: 1 base; J trimming: 3 bases; junction bases outside the gene matches: 12. Germline-derived CDR1 and CDR2 are KGHSH and LQKENI. As DNA, the CDR3 is TGTGCCAGCTCACCACTTTTTTTAGCGGGAGGAGTAGTCTACAATGAGCAGTTCTTC. Residues: CASSPLFLAGGVVYNEQFF. The full variable domain, its missing parts supplied by reference TRBV18 and TRBJ2-1, is NAGVMQNPRHLVRRRGQEARLRCSPMKGHSHVYWYRQLPEEGLKFMVYLQKENIIDESGMPKERFSAEFPKEGPSILRIQQVVRGDSAAYFCASSPLFLAGGVVYNEQFFGPGTRLTVL.

The J gene is TRBJ1-3, the V gene TRBV19; tentative D call: TRBD1 (6 bases). CDR1 is LNHDA, CDR2 SQIVND, per germline (reference sequence). The CDR3 covers 16 residues. Trimming shortened V by 2 bases and J by 2 bases, and 13 bases separated the two germline ends. CDR3 sequence: CASSIPSDRTGNTIYF. As DNA, the CDR3 is TGTGCCAGTAGTATACCTTCGGACAGAACTGGAAACACCATATATTTT.

V usage is TRBV6-2 or TRBV6-3 and J usage is TRBJ2-7; the match to TRBD2 covers 13 bases. This CDR3 is built from 19 residues. Germline CDR1 is MNHEY and CDR2 is SVGEGT. V was clipped by 2 bases and J by 4 bases; unmatched bases: 14. The CDR3 DNA reads TGTGCCAGCAGTTACGATCCGTGGACTAGCGGGAGCACCACGTACGAGCAGTACTTC. Protein: CASSYDPWTSGSTTYEQYF.

The CDR3 reads CASSLWGEGQHNEQFF. The CDR3 region has the DNA TGTGCCAGCAGCTTATGGGGCGAGGGACAGCACAATGAGCAGTTCTTC. The V call is TRBV7-3, the J call TRBJ2-1, with 7 bases fitting TRBD1. Trimming at V came to 2 bases and at J to 5 bases, leaving 9 bases not matched to a gene. The CDR3 totals 16 residues. In germline, CDR1 is SGHTA, CDR2 FQGTGA. Full variable domain (outside the CDR3, taken from reference TRBV7-3 and TRBJ2-1): GAGVSQTPSNKVTEKGKYVELRCDPISGHTALYWYRQSLGQGPEFLIYFQGTGAADDSGLPNDRFFAVRPEGSVSTLKIQRTERGDSAVYLCASSLWGEGQHNEQFFGPGTRLTVL.

The V and J genes are TRBV7-9 and TRBJ2-3; TRBD1 matches at 9 bases. Trimming cost V 6 bases and J 1 base; bases outside gene matches: 5. Per germline, CDR1 SEHNR and CDR2 FQNEAQ (reference sequence). This CDR3 is built from 15 residues. The CDR3 DNA is TGTGCCAGCAGACGGACAGGGGAAGGCACAGATACGCAGTATTTT. This sequence encodes CASRRTGEGTDTQYF.